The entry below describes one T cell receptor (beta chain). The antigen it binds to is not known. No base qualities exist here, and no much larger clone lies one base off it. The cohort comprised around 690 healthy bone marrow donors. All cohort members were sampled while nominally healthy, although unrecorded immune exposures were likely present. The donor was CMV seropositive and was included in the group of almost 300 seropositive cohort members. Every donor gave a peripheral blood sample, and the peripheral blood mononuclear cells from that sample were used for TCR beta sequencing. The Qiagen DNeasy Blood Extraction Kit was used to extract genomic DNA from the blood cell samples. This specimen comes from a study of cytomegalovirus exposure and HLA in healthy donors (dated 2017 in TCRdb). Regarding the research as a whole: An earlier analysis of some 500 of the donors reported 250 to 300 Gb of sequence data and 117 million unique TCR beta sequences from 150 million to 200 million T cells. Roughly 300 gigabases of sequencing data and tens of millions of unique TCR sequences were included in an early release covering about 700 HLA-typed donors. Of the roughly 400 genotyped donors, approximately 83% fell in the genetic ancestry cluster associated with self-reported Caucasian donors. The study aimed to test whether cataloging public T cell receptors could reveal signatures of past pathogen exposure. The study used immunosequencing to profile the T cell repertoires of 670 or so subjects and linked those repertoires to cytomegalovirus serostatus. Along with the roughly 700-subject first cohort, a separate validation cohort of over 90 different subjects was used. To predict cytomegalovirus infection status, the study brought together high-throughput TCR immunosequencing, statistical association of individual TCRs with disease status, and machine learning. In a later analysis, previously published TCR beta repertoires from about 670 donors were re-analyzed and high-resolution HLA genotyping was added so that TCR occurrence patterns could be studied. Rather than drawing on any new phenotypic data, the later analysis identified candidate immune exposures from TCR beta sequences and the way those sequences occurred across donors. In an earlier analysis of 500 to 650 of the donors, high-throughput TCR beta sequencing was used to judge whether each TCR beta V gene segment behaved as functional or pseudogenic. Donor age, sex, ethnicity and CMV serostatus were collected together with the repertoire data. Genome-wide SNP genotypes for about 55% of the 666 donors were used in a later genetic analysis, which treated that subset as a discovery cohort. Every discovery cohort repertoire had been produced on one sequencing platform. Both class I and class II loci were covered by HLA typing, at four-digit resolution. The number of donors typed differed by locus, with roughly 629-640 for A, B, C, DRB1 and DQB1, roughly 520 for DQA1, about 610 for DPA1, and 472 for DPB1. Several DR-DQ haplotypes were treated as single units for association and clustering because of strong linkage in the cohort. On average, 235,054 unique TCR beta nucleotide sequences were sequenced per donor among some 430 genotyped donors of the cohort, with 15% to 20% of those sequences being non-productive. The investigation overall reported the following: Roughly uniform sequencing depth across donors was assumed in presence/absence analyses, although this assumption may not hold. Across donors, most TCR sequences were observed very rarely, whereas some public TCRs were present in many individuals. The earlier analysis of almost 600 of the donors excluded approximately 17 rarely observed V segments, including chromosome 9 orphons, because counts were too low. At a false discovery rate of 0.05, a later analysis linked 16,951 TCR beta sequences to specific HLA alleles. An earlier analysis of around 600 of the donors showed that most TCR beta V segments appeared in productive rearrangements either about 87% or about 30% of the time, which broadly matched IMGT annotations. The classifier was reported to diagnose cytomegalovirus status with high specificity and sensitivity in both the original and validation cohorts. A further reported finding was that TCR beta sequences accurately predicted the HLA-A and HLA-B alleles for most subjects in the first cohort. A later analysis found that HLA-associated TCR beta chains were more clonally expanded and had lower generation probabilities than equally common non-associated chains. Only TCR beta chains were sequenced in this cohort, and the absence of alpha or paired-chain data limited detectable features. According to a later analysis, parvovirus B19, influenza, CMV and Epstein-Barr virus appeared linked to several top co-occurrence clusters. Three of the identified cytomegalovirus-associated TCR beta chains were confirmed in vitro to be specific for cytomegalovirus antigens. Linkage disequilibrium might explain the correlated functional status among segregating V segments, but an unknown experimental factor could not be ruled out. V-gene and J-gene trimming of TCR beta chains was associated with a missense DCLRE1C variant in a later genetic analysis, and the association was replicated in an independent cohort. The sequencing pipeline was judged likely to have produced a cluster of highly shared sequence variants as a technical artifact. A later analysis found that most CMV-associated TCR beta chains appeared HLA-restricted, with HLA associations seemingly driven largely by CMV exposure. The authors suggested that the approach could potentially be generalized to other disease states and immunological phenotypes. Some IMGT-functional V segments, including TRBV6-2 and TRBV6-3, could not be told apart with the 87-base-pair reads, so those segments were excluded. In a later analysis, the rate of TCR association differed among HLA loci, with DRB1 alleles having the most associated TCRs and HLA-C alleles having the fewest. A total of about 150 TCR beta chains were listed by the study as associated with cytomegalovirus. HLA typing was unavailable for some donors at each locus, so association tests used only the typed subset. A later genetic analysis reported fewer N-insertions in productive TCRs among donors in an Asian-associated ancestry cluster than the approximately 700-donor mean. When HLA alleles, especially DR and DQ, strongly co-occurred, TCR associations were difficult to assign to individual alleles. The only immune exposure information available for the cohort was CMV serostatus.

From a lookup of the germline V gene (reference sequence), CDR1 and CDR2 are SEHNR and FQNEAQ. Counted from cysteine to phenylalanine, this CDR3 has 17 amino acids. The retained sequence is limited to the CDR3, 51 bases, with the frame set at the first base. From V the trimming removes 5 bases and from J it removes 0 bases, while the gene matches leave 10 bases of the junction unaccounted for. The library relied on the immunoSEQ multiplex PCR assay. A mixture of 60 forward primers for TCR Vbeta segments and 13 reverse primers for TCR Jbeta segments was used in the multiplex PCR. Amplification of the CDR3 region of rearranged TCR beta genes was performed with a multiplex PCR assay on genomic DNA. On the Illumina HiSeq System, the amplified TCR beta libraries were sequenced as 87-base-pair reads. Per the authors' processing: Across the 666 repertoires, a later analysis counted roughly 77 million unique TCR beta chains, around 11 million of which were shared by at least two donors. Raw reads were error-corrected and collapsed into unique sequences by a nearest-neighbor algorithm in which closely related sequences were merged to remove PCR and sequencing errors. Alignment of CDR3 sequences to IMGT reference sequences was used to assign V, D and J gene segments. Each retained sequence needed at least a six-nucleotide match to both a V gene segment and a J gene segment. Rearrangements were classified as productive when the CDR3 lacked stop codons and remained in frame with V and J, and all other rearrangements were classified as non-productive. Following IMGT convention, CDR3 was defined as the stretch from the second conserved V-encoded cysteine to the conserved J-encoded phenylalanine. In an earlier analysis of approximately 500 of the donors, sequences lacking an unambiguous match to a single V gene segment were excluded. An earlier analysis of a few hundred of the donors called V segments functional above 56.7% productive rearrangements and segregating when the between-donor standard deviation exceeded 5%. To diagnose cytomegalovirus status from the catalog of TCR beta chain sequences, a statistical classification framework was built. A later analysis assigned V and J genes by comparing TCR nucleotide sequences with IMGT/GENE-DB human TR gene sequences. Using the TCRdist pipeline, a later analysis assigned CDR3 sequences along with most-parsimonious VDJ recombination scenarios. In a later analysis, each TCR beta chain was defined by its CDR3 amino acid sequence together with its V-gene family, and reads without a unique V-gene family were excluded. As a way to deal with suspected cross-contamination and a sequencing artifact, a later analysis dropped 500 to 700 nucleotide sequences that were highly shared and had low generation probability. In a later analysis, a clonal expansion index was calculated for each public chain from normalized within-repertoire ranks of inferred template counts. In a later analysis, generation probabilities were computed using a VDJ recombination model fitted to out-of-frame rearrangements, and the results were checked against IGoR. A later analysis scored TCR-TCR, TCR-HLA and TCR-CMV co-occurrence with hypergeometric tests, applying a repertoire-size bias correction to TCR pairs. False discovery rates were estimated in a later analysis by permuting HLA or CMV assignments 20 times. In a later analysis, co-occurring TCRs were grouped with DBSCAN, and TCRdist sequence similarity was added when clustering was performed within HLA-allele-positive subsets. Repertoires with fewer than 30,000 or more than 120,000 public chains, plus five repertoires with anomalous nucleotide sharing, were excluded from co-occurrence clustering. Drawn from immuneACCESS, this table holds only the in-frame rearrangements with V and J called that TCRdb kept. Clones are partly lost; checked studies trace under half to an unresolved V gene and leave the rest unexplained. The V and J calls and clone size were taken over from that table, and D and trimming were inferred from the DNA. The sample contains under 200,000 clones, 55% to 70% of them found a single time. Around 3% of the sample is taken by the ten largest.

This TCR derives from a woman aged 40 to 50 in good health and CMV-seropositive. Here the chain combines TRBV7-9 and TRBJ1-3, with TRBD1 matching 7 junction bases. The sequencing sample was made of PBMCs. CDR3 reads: CASSPISTGNSGNTIYF. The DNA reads TGTGCCAGCAGCCCCATTTCGACAGGGAACTCTGGAAACACCATATATTTT. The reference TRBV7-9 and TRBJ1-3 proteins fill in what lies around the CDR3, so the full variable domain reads DTGVSQNPRHKITKRGQNVTFRCDPISEHNRLYWYRQTLGQGPEFLTYFQNEAQLEKSRLLSDRFSAERPKGSFSTLEIQRTEQGDSAMYLCASSPISTGNSGNTIYFGEGSWLTVV.